This TCR beta chain was captured in a study of post-analysis software for immune sequencing data. Prepared TCR beta cDNA libraries contained unique molecular identifiers. TCRdb reprocessed the PCR reads with MiXCR, giving one entry per CDR3 protein. This table holds about 460,000 distinct CDR3 sequences, nearly 45% found once. Overall study findings and caveats: Normalized Chao1 diversity was significantly reduced in patients versus controls.

As concerns this clonotype: The antigen is undetermined.

The receptor's source is a girl aged 5 to 17 with multiple sclerosis. Sequencing used blood.

This CDR3 is CASSPAGGIHEQYF. The CDR3, as DNA: TGTGCCAGCAGCCCCGCGGGAGGCATCCACGAGCAGTACTTC. The gene calls are TRBV6-2 or TRBV6-3 and TRBJ2-4, with 8 nucleotides matching TRBD2. With the DNA end fitting TRBJ2-7 better, the J assignment may be wrong. CDR3 size: 14 residues. The germline V gene encodes CDR1 MNHEY and CDR2 SVGEGT.